The rows below give T cell receptor beta chains drawn from one sample of a study of blood T cell repertoires in COVID-19. Method: immunoSEQ multiplex PCR; TCRdb's copy keeps in-frame clones and lacks some. The sample holds 390,000 or so clones, approximately 90% seen once. The sequenced sample consisted of PBMCs or T cells enriched from blood (not recorded which). These TCRs come from a woman in her forties or fifties who had recovered from COVID-19. Each CDR3 is given with its conserved first and last residue. The order of the fields is J gene, V gene, clone size, D gene, CDR3 DNA, CDR3 protein. The D gene is left open where the match is weak. For some rows the clone size is stated as once, few or many, or as a class when expanded; others skip it.

j_call: TRBJ2-3; v_call: TRBV7-2; clone_size: -; d_call: TRBD2; cdr3_nt: TGTGCCAGCAGCTTAGGGATTAGCGGGGTGGGGACAGATACGCAGTATTTT; cdr3_aa: CASSLGISGVGTDTQYF
j_call: TRBJ1-2; v_call: TRBV14; clone_size: -; d_call: -; cdr3_nt: TGTGCCAGCAGCCAACGAGGCTATGGCTACACCTTC; cdr3_aa: CASSQRGYGYTF
j_call: TRBJ2-3; v_call: TRBV5-4; clone_size: -; d_call: -; cdr3_nt: TGTGCCAGCAGTCGGACAGTGCAAACTAGCACAGATACGCAGTATTTT; cdr3_aa: CASSRTVQTSTDTQYF
j_call: TRBJ2-1; v_call: TRBV6-5; clone_size: -; d_call: TRBD1; cdr3_nt: TGTGCCAGCAGTTCCGACAGGGGGCTCAGCAAGGCGGTCTTC; cdr3_aa: CASSSDRGLSKAVF
j_call: TRBJ2-5; v_call: TRBV11-2; clone_size: -; d_call: TRBD2; cdr3_nt: TGTGCCAGCAGCTTATTGGCTAGCGGGGGGGCCACGACGGGGACCCAGTACTTC; cdr3_aa: CASSLLASGGATTGTQYF
j_call: TRBJ1-2; v_call: TRBV28; clone_size: few; d_call: TRBD1; cdr3_nt: TGTGCCAGCAGTACCCTGGGAAGGGACAGTGCAATCTATGGCTACACCTTC; cdr3_aa: CASSTLGRDSAIYGYTF
j_call: TRBJ2-5; v_call: TRBV11-3; clone_size: -; d_call: -; cdr3_nt: TGTGCCAGCAGCTTTGGGGGGTGGGAGTACTTC; cdr3_aa: CASSFGGWEYF
j_call: TRBJ2-1; v_call: TRBV5-1; clone_size: -; d_call: -; cdr3_nt: TGCGCCAGCAGCTTGGGACAGATCCAGGGGGAGCAGTTCTTC; cdr3_aa: CASSLGQIQGEQFF
j_call: TRBJ1-1; v_call: TRBV29-1; clone_size: -; d_call: -; cdr3_nt: TGCAGCGCTCAAACGACCAGGGACACTGAAGCTTTCTTT; cdr3_aa: CSAQTTRDTEAFF
j_call: TRBJ1-1; v_call: TRBV6-2/TRBV6-3; clone_size: -; d_call: -; cdr3_nt: TGTGCCAGCAGTTCTCAGGGGACGAACACTGAAGCTTTCTTT; cdr3_aa: CASSSQGTNTEAFF